Sequencing of this TCR beta chain was carried out in a study of cytomegalovirus exposure and HLA in healthy donors. The CDR3 runs 15 residues. Germline CDR1 PRHDT, CDR2 FYEKMQ (reference sequence). Trimming stripped 5 bases from V and 4 bases from J, with 16 bases between. Primers for the PCR totalled 60 Vbeta and 13 Jbeta. Data came from immunoSEQ multiplex PCR; TCRdb stores just in-frame clones and leaves some out. This sample has over 100,000 clones, with about four fifths found just once. This TCR was recovered from a male donor in good health and CMV-seronegative. Sequencing was done on a sample of PBMCs. The chain joins TRBV13 to TRBJ2-3, with D uncertain. CDR3 nucleotide sequence: TGTGCCAGCAGCGCCGGTCGGTCGGGTGCAGATACGCAGTATTTT. It is translated as CASSAGRSGADTQYF.